This T cell receptor (beta chain) was recovered during a study of T cell responses to AZD1222 COVID-19 vaccine. The CDR3 spans 15 residues. The trim removed 3 bases at V and 4 bases at J, leaving 7 bases unmatched. Per the germline V gene, CDR1 is LNHDA and CDR2 is SQIVND (reference sequence). This clone came up a few times. This table comes from immunoSEQ multiplex PCR, and its TCRdb copy is limited to in-frame clones, with some not included. This sample has 200,000 or so clones, with just under 90% found just once. This rearrangement joins TRBV19 to TRBJ2-3, with 7 bases aligning to TRBD1. The sequences come from peripheral blood, collected on day 0 of AZD1222 vaccination. This TCR was sampled from an adult in good health. The CDR3 DNA is TGTGCCAGTAGTATCGAGACAGGGTTCGCAGATACGCAGTATTTT. This codes for CASSIETGFADTQYF.